The present entry profiles one TCR beta chain with its context. Its antigen is as yet unknown. Time point: blood from clinic visit 5 months post-surgery; TSC patient then seizure free. Only cases whose brain tissue showed the highest T cell transcript signatures were sequenced. This sample was included in a study of brain T cells in children with intractable seizures. Only in-frame clones appear in the TCRdb table, and some are missing; sequencing was by immunoSEQ multiplex PCR. The repertoire includes about 320,000 clones, approximately 93% of them detected once, and 4.5% to 7% sits in the top ten. Study-level findings and limits: Viral specificity was inferred only from CDR3 similarity; HCMV serostatus was unknown. Clones missing pre-surgery may reflect undersampling of that blood sample.

The CDR3 consists of 15 residues. Trimming took 4 bases from V and 2 from J, leaving 15 bases between them. Germline V CDR1 and CDR2: SGHDT, YYEEEE. The receptor's source is a boy less than two years old with tuberous sclerosis and intractable seizures. The chain employs TRBV5-6 and TRBJ2-5; weak D call: TRBD2 (6 bases). Source: peripheral blood, taken roughly 5 months after surgery. DNA for the CDR3: TGTGCCAGCAGCCCTTTGGGGGGAAATCAAGAGACCCAGTACTTC. Its translation: CASSPLGGNQETQYF.